This TCR beta chain originates from a study of blood T cell repertoires in COVID-19. Germline loops: CDR1 SGHNT, CDR2 YENEEA. There are 13 residues in the CDR3. V was clipped by 5 bases and J by 2 bases, with 9 bases between them. Libraries were prepared by immunoSEQ multiplex PCR; TCRdb keeps only in-frame clonotypes and omits some of them. Altogether roughly 87,000 clones are present, roughly 84% being singletons, with the ten largest covering 17%. Sequenced sample: peripheral blood. This sequence joins TRBV11-3 and TRBJ1-1; D perhaps matches TRBD1 (6 bases). This receptor was identified in a woman in her sixties or seventies with acute or convalescent COVID-19. CDR3 nucleotides: TGTGCCAGCAGCCCACAGGGTAACACTGAAGCTTTCTTT. It encodes CASSPQGNTEAFF.